The 3 T cell receptor beta chains presented below share a single source sample, sequenced in a study of blood T cell repertoires in COVID-19. Assay used: immunoSEQ multiplex PCR; TCRdb lists only in-frame clones, some missing. This repertoire shows under 200,000 clones, roughly 80% found once; its top ten account for about 7.2%. Sequencing was done on a sample of peripheral blood. Receptors originate from a man between 60 and 75 years old with acute or convalescent COVID-19.

CDR3 loop: CAITGLASSYNEQFF. The DNA of the CDR3 is TGTGCCATCACGGGACTAGCCAGCTCCTACAATGAGCAGTTCTTC. The chain couples TRBV2 to TRBJ2-1, with 9 bases aligning to TRBD2. Germline trimming cut 10 bases from V and 0 bases from J; bases unmatched to any gene: 7. Germline V gene lookup returns CDR1 SNHLY and CDR2 FYNNEI. The CDR3 runs to 15 residues.

J is TRBJ1-6 and V is TRBV19; no definite D call. Germline V CDR1 and CDR2: LNHDA, SQIVND (reference sequence). The CDR3 is 17 residues long. The germline V and J ends were trimmed by 6 bases and 0 bases, with 15 bases remaining between them. CDR3 DNA: TGTGCCAGTAGCCTAGACCCGGTGGCCTCCTATAATTCACCCCTCCACTTT. Translation gives CASSLDPVASYNSPLHF.

About this clone: The same CDR3 arises from other DNA sequences in this sample as well. The rearrangement joins TRBV20-1 to TRBJ1-2; D is unresolved. The V end was cut by 4 bases, the J end by 4 bases, with 7 bases between. Germline-derived CDR1 and CDR2 are DFQATT and SNEGSKA (reference sequence). CDR3 length: 11 residues. CDR3 sequence: CSANGVYGYTF. The CDR3 DNA reads as TGCAGTGCTAACGGTGTCTATGGCTACACCTTC.